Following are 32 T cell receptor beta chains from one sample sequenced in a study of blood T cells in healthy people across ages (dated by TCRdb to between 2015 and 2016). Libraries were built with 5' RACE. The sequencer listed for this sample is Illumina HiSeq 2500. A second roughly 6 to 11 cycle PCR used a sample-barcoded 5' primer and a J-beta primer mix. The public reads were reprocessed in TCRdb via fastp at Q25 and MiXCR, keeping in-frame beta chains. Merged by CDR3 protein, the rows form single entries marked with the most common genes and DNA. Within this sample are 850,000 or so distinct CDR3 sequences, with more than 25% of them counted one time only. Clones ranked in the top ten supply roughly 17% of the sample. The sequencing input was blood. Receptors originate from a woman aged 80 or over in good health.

The CDR3 sequence is CSAREGSGDAYEQYF. The CDR3 DNA reads as TGCAGTGCTAGAGAGGGATCGGGGGATGCCTACGAGCAGTACTTC. The genes are TRBV20-1 and TRBJ2-7; weak D call: TRBD2 (6 bases). Germline assignment: CDR1 DFQATT and CDR2 SNEGSKA (reference sequence). The germline V and J ends were trimmed by 0 bases and 2 bases, with 14 bases remaining between them. The CDR3 loop spans 15 amino acids.

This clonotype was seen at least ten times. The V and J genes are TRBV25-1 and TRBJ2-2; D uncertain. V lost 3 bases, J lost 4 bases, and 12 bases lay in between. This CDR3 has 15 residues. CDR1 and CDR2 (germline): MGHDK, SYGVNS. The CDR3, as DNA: TGTGCCAGCAGTGATATGAGGATGAGCACCGGGGAGCTGTTTTTT. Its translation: CASSDMRMSTGELFF.

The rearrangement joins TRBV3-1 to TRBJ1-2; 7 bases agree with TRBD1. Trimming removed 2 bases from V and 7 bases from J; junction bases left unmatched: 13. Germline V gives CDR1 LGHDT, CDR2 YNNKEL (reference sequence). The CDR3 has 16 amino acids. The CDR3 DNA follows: TGTGCCAGCAGCCAACGGGGCGTCAGGGGGTCGGGTGGCTACACCTTC. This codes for CASSQRGVRGSGGYTF.

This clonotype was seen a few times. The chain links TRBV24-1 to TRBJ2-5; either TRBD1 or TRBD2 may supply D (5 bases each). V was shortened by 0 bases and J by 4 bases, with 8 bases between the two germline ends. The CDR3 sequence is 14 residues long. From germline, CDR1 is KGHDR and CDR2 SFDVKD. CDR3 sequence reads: CATSDLGAGETQYF. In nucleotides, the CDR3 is TGTGCCACCAGTGATTTGGGGGCGGGAGAGACCCAGTACTTC.

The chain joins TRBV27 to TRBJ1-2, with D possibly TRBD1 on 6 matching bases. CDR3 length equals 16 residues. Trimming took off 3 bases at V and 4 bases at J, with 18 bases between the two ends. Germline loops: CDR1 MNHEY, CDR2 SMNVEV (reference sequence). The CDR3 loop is CASSFGQPPETYGYTF. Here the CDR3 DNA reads TGTGCCAGCAGTTTCGGACAGCCTCCTGAAACCTATGGCTACACCTTC.

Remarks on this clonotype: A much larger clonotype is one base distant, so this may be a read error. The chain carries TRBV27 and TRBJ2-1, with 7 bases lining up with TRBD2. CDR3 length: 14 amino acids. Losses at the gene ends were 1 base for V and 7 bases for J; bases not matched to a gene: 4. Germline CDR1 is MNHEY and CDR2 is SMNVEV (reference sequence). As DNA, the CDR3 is TGTGCCAGCAGTTTATGCCCCGGGGGGAATGAGCAGTTCTTC. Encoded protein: CASSLCPGGNEQFF.

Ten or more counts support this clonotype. CDR3 nucleotides: TGTGCCAGCAGTTACGAGGGGGGCCAATGGCAGCCCCAGCATTTT. It specifies CASSYEGGQWQPQHF. V gene TRBV6-2 or TRBV6-3 combines with J gene TRBJ1-5, with a tentative D call TRBD1 (6 bases). V dropped 2 bases and J dropped 7 bases, with 15 bases sitting between them. This CDR3 contains 15 residues. Germline CDR1 is MNHEY and CDR2 is SVGEGT.

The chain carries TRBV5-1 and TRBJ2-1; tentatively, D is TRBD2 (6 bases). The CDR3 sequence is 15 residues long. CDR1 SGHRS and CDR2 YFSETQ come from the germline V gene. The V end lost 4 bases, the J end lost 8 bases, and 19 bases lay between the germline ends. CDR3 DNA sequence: TGCGCCAGCAGCCGTGGGGGGAAGGGTTCGGATGAGCAGTTCTTC. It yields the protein CASSRGGKGSDEQFF. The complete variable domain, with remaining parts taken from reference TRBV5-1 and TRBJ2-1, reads KAGVTQTPRYLIKTRGQQVTLSCSPISGHRSVSWYQQTPGQGLQFLFEYFSETQRNKGNFPGRFSGRQFSNSRSEMNVSTLELGDSALYLCASSRGGKGSDEQFFGPGTRLTVL.

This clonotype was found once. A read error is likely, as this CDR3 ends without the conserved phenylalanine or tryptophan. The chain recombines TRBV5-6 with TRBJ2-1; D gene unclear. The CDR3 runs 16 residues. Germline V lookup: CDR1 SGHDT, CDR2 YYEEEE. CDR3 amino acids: CVGSLAEVVPLNEQFL. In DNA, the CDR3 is TGTGTCGGCAGCTTGGCCGAGGTGGTACCCCTCAATGAGCAGTTCCTC.

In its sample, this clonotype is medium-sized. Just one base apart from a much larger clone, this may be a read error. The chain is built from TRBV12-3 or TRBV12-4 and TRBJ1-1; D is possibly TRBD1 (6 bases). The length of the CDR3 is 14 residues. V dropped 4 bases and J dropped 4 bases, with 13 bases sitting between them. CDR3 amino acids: CASSWDGGGTEAFF. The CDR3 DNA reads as TGTGCCAGCAGTTGGGACGGGGGCGGCACTGAAGCTTTCTTT.

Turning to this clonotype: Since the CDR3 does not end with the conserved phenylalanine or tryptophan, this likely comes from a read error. CDR3 loop: CSAQGGRGSETQFL. CDR3 DNA sequence: TGCAGTGCCCAGGGGGGCAGGGGTAGCGAGACCCAGTTCCTC. This chain connects TRBV20-1 to TRBJ2-5; tentatively, D is TRBD1 (7 bases). The J call is in doubt because the DNA end fits TRBJ2-1 better. Germline CDR1 and CDR2: DFQATT and SNEGSKA (reference sequence). This CDR3 comprises 14 residues.

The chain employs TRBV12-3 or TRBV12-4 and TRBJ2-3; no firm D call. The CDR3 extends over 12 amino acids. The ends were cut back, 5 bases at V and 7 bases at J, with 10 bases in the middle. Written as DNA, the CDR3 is TGTGCCAGCAGTGATCGCGCGAATACGCAGTATTTT. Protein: CASSDRANTQYF.

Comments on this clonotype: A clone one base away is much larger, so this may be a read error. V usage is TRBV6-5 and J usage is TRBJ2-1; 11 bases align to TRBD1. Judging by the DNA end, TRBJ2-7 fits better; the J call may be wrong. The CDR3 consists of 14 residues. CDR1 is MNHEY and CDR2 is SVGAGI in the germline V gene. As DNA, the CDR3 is TGTGCCAGCAGCCCTGGACAGGGGGCGAGTGAGCAGTACTTC. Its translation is CASSPGQGASEQYF.

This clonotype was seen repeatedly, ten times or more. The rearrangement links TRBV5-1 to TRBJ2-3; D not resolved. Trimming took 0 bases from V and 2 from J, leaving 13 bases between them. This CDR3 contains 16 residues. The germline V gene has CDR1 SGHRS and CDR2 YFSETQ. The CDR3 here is CASSLAAGLFTDTQYF. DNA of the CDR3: TGCGCCAGCAGCTTGGCAGCAGGCTTATTCACAGATACGCAGTATTTT.

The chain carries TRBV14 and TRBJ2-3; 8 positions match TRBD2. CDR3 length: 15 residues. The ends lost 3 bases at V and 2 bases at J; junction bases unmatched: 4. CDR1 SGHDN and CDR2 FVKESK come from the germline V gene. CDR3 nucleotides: TGTGCCAGCAGCCAGCGAGCGGGAGTCACAGATACGCAGTATTTT. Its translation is CASSQRAGVTDTQYF.

The DNA for the CDR3 is TGTGCCAGCAGTCAAAAAACCGGGACAGCGAACACCGGGGAGCTGTTTTTT. Protein: CASSQKTGTANTGELFF. V and J are TRBV6-1 and TRBJ2-2; 7 nucleotides agree with TRBD1. CDR3 size: 17 residues. Unmatched junction bases numbered 9, after V lost 5 bases and J lost 0 bases. Germline V gives CDR1 MNHNS, CDR2 SASEGT.

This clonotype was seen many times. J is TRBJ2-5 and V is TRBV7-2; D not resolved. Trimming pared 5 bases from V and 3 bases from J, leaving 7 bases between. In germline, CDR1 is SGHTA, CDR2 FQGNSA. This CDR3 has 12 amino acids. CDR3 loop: CASSLTKETQYF. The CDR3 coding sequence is TGTGCCAGCAGCCTAACCAAAGAGACCCAGTACTTC.

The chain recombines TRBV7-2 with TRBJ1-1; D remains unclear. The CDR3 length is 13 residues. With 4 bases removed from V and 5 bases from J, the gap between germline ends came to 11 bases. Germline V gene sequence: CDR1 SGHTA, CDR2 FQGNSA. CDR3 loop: CASSSPALTEAFF. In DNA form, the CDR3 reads TGTGCCAGCAGCTCCCCCGCTTTGACTGAAGCTTTCTTT.

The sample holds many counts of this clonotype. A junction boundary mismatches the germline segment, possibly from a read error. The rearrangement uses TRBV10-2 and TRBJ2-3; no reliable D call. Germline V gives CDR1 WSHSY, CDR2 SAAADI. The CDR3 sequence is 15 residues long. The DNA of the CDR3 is TGTGCCAGCAGCGTTCTAGGGCTGTACACAGATACGCAGTATTTT. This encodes CASSVLGLYTDTQYF.

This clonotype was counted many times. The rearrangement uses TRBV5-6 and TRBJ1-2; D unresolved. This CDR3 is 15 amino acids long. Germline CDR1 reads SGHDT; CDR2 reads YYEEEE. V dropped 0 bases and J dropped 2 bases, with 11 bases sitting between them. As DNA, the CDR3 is TGTGCCAGCAGCTTGGAGACCCGGGCCAACTATGGCTACACCTTC. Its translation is CASSLETRANYGYTF.

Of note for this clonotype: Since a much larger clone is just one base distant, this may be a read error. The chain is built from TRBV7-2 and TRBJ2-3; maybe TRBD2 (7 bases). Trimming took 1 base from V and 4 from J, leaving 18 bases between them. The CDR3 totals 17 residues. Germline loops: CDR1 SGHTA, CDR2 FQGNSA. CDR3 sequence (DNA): TGTGCCAGCAGCTTAGTTGGGGGGGCGATTGCAGCAGATACGCAGTATTTT. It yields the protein CASSLVGGAIAADTQYF.

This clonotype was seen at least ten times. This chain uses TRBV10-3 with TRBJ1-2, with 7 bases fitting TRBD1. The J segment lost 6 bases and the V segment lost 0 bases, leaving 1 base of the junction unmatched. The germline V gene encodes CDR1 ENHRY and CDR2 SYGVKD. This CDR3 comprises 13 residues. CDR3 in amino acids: CAISESTGDGYTF. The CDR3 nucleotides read TGTGCCATCAGTGAGTCAACAGGGGATGGCTACACCTTC.

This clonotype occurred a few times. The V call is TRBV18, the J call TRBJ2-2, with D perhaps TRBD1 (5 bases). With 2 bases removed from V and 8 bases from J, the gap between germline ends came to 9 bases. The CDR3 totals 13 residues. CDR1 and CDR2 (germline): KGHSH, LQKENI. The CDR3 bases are TGTGCCAGCTCACCAGGACATCCAGGGGAGCTGTTTTTT. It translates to CASSPGHPGELFF.

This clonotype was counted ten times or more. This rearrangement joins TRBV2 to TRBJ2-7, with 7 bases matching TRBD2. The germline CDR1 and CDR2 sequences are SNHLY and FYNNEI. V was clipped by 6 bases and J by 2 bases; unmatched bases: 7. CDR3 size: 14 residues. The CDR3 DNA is TGTGCCAGCAGGAGGGAGGGGAAGCCCTACGAGCAGTACTTC. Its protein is CASRREGKPYEQYF.

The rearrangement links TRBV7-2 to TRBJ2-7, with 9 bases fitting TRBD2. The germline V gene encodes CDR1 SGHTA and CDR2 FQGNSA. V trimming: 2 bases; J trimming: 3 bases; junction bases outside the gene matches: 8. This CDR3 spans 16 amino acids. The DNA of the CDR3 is TGTGCCAGCAGCTTACAGGCGGGGGGGCAGAACTACGAGCAGTACTTC. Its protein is CASSLQAGGQNYEQYF.

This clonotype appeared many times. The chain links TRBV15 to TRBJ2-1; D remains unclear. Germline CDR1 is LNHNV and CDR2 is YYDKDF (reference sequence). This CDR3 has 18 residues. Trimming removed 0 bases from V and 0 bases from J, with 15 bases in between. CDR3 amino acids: CATSRDGPTQYSYNEQFF. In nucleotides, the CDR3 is TGTGCCACCAGCAGAGACGGACCGACCCAGTACTCCTACAATGAGCAGTTCTTC.

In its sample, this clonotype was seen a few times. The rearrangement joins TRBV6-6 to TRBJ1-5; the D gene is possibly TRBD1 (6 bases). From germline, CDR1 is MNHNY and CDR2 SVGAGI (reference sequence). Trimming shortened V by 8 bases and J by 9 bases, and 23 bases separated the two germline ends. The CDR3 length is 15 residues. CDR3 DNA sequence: TGTGCCAGCTCCGGGACACGGACGGGGACGGGGCCCCAGCATTTT. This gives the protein CASSGTRTGTGPQHF.

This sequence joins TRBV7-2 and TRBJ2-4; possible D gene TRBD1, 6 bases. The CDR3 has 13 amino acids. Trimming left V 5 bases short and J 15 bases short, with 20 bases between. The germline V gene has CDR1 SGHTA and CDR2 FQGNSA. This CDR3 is CASSPRPGDGAYF. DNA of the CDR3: TGTGCCAGCAGCCCTCGTCCAGGGGACGGGGCGTACTTC.

The CDR3 bases are TGTGCCACCAGTGCCCCAGGGGAACATGAGCAGTTCTTC. This sequence encodes CATSAPGEHEQFF. The chain is built from TRBV24-1 and TRBJ2-1; D possibly corresponds to TRBD1 (6 bases). Trimming cost V 5 bases and J 8 bases, with 12 bases left between them. The length of the CDR3 is 13 residues. The V gene's germline CDR1 is KGHDR and CDR2 SFDVKD.

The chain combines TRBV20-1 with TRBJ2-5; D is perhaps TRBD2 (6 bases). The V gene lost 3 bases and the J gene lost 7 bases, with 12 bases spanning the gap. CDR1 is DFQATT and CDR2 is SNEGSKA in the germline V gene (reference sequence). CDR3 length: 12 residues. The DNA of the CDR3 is TGCAGTGCTAGGGGCCCCGGGGGGACCCAGTACTTC. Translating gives CSARGPGGTQYF.

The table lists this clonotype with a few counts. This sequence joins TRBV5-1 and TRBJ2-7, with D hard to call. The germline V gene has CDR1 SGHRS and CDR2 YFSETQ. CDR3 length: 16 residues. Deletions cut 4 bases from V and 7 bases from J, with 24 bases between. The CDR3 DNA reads TGCGCCAGCAGCACCCCTCTCGGTACGGCAAACAATGAGCAGTACTTC. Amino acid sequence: CASSTPLGTANNEQYF.

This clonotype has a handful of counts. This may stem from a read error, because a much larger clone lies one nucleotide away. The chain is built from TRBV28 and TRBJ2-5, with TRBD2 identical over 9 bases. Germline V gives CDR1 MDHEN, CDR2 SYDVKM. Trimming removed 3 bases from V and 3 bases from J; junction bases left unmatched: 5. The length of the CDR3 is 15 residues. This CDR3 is CASSLSGGLKETQYF. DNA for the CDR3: TGTGCCAGCAGTTTGAGCGGGGGGCTCAAAGAGACCCAGTACTTC.